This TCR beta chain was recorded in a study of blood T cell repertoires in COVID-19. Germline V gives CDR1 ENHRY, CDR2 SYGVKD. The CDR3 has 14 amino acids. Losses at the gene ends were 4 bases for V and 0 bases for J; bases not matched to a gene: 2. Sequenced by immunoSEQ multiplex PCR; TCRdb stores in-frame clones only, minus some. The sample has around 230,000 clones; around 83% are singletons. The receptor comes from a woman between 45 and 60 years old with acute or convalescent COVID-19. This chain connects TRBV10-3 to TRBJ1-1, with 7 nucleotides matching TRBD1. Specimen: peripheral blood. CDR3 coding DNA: TGTGCCATCAGTGTTGACAGGGTGAACACTGAAGCTTTCTTT. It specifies CAISVDRVNTEAFF.